The rows below give T cell receptor beta chains drawn from one sample of a study of OX40 agonist ivuxolimab in advanced cancers. Produced via immunoSEQ multiplex PCR; TCRdb's table is partial and in-frame only. Found here are tens of thousands of clones, roughly 90% of them singletons; the top ten hold 0.27%. The input for sequencing was CD4+ or CD8+ T cells sorted from blood, taken in a trial of the OX40 agonist ivuxolimab. These receptors were taken from an adult with an advanced solid tumor such as melanoma, head and neck, liver or kidney cancer. The CDR3 runs from the conserved cysteine through the conserved F or W. Fields, in order: clone size, D gene, V gene, J gene, CDR3 protein, CDR3 DNA. A D gene is named only where the DNA matches it firmly. Clone size is not always given. Where it is, it says once, few, many or a class for expanded clones.

.	.	TRBV11-3	TRBJ2-7	CASIPGRSHEQYF	TGTGCCAGCATCCCGGGTAGGTCCCACGAGCAGTACTTC
once	TRBD1	TRBV5-1	TRBJ1-2	CASSRDRNYGYTF	TGCGCCAGCAGCCGGGACAGAAACTATGGCTACACCTTC
once	TRBD2	TRBV20-1	TRBJ2-5	CSAGLGLVRYF	TGCAGTGCTGGCCTGGGACTAGTCCGTTACTTC
.	.	TRBV15	TRBJ1-3	CATSRDEGPGNTIYF	TGTGCCACCAGCAGAGATGAGGGTCCTGGAAACACCATATATTTT
.	.	TRBV11-2	TRBJ2-3	CASSLIVDTQYF	TGTGCCAGCAGCTTAATCGTAGATACGCAGTATTTT
.	.	TRBV15	TRBJ1-2	CATSRDLGESGHGYTF	TGTGCCACCAGCAGAGATCTTGGGGAGTCCGGTCATGGCTACACCTTC
.	.	TRBV4-1	TRBJ2-2	CASSQERELFF	TGCGCCAGCAGCCAAGAGCGGGAGCTGTTTTTT
.	TRBD2	TRBV5-4	TRBJ2-3	CASSSGLVEWDTQYF	TGTGCCAGCAGCTCGGGACTAGTGGAGTGGGATACGCAGTATTTT
.	TRBD1	TRBV27	TRBJ1-5	CASSPLTGALNQPQHF	TGTGCCAGCAGTCCTTTGACAGGGGCCCTAAATCAGCCCCAGCATTTT
.	.	TRBV7-9	TRBJ1-1	CASSRTRESWNTEAFF	TGTGCCAGCAGCCGAACCCGGGAGTCCTGGAACACTGAAGCTTTCTTT
.	.	TRBV7-2	TRBJ1-3	CASSLDRTGNTIYF	TGTGCCAGCAGCTTAGACAGGACAGGAAACACCATATATTTT
.	TRBD2	TRBV5-1	TRBJ2-1	CASSLNGGRAPYEQFF	TGCGCCAGCAGCTTGAACGGCGGGAGGGCCCCCTATGAGCAGTTCTTC
.	TRBD1	TRBV10-3	TRBJ1-3	CAITKGTGAGNTIYF	TGTGCCATCACCAAAGGGACAGGGGCAGGAAACACCATATATTTT
.	.	TRBV5-1	TRBJ1-2	CASNLGRGVDGYTF	TGCGCCAGCAATTTGGGCAGGGGTGTAGATGGCTACACCTTC
.	.	TRBV29-1	TRBJ1-2	CSVGYSLNYGYTF	TGCAGCGTTGGCTACAGCCTTAACTATGGCTACACCTTC
.	.	TRBV19	TRBJ1-4	CASKDSPPNEKLFF	TGTGCCAGTAAGGACTCACCCCCTAATGAAAAACTGTTTTTT
.	.	TRBV19	TRBJ1-1	CASTADRQAFF	TGTGCCAGTACCGCGGACCGACAAGCTTTCTTT
.	TRBD2	TRBV19	TRBJ2-3	CASRLAGEPDTQYF	TGTGCCAGTAGGCTAGCGGGAGAACCAGATACGCAGTATTTT
.	.	TRBV11-3	TRBJ1-1	CASSFQEGLTEAFF	TGTGCCAGCAGCTTCCAGGAGGGACTCACTGAAGCTTTCTTT
.	TRBD1	TRBV9	TRBJ1-2	CASSAGQGGLYGYTF	TGTGCCAGCAGCGCCGGACAGGGAGGCCTATATGGCTACACCTTC
.	.	TRBV6-5	TRBJ2-7	CASSYHTDSYEQYF	TGTGCCAGCAGTTACCATACAGACTCCTACGAGCAGTACTTC
.	TRBD1	TRBV11-2	TRBJ2-7	CASSVRRGYGEQYF	TGTGCCAGCAGCGTACGCAGGGGGTATGGCGAGCAGTACTTC
.	.	TRBV7-6	TRBJ2-7	CASSLGWGRDTYEQYF	TGTGCCAGCAGCTTAGGTTGGGGACGGGATACTTACGAGCAGTACTTC
.	.	TRBV7-9	TRBJ2-1	CASSPGALSSYNEQFF	TGTGCCAGCAGCCCGGGGGCACTAAGCTCCTACAATGAGCAGTTCTTC
.	TRBD1	TRBV27	TRBJ2-7	CASRQGVYEQYF	TGTGCCAGCAGACAGGGGGTGTACGAGCAGTACTTC
.	.	TRBV7-2	TRBJ2-7	CASSLDPQGVREQYF	TGTGCCAGCAGCTTAGACCCTCAAGGGGTCAGGGAGCAGTACTTC
.	TRBD2	TRBV27	TRBJ2-1	CASRPGTNSYNEQFF	TGTGCCAGCAGGCCAGGGACTAACTCCTACAATGAGCAGTTCTTC
.	.	TRBV28	TRBJ2-5	CASSPDPGKGQETQYF	TGTGCCAGCAGTCCCGACCCGGGGAAGGGGCAAGAGACCCAGTACTTC
.	.	TRBV2	TRBJ2-7	CASRQDFPDEQYF	TGTGCCAGCAGACAAGACTTCCCCGACGAGCAGTACTTC
.	.	TRBV18	TRBJ2-7	CASSPLSWAEQYF	TGTGCCAGCTCACCCCTCAGTTGGGCGGAGCAGTACTTC
.	.	TRBV9	TRBJ1-1	CASSRRTLGTEAFF	TGTGCCAGCAGCCGCCGGACCCTGGGCACTGAAGCTTTCTTT
.	.	TRBV28	TRBJ1-2	CASSPPEINYGYTF	TGTGCCAGCAGTCCGCCGGAAATTAACTATGGCTACACCTTC
.	TRBD1	TRBV11-2	TRBJ2-7	CASSLNVPGQGAYEQYF	TGTGCCAGCAGCTTAAATGTACCGGGACAGGGAGCTTACGAGCAGTACTTC
.	.	TRBV6-6	TRBJ1-1	CASQQGVEAFF	TGTGCCAGCCAACAGGGAGTTGAAGCTTTCTTT
.	.	TRBV28	TRBJ1-5	CASSLGGAGSRQPQHF	TGTGCCAGCAGTTTGGGGGGCGCGGGGAGTCGGCAGCCCCAGCATTTT
.	TRBD1	TRBV18	TRBJ1-1	CASSPRDRAGEEAFF	TGTGCCAGCTCACCACGGGACAGGGCGGGCGAAGAGGCTTTCTTT
.	TRBD1	TRBV6-1	TRBJ2-3	CASTMTGVAQYF	TGTGCCAGCACCATGACAGGGGTGGCGCAGTATTTT
.	.	TRBV10-2	TRBJ2-7	CASRFGQGTYEQYF	TGCGCCAGCCGCTTCGGGCAGGGCACCTACGAGCAGTACTTC
.	TRBD1	TRBV27	TRBJ2-3	CASSLDRGTDTQYF	TGTGCCAGCAGTCTCGACAGGGGGACAGATACGCAGTATTTT
once	.	TRBV5-1	TRBJ2-1	CASSLGESYNEQFF	TGCGCCAGCAGCTTGGGGGAGAGTTACAATGAGCAGTTCTTC
once	TRBD1	TRBV12-5	TRBJ2-7	CASGFVPTTGTGDPYEQYF	TGTGCTAGTGGTTTCGTCCCAACAACTGGGACAGGGGACCCCTACGAGCAGTACTTC
once	.	TRBV29-1	TRBJ2-3	CSVEGGIQADTQYF	TGCAGCGTTGAGGGAGGTATACAGGCAGATACGCAGTATTTT
.	.	TRBV7-2	TRBJ2-5	CASSLDGPQYF	TGTGCCAGCAGCTTGGATGGGCCCCAGTACTTC
.	TRBD1	TRBV7-6	TRBJ1-1	CASSTTRTGGMKGAEAFF	TGTGCCAGCAGCACCACACGGACAGGAGGGATGAAGGGGGCTGAAGCTTTCTTT
.	.	TRBV27	TRBJ2-3	CARSQDRGGLADHTDTQYF	TGTGCCAGAAGCCAAGACAGGGGTGGACTAGCTGATCACACAGATACGCAGTATTTT
.	TRBD2	TRBV19	TRBJ2-7	CASSILAGGNYEQYF	TGTGCCAGTAGTATATTAGCGGGAGGGAACTACGAGCAGTACTTC
.	.	TRBV7-9	TRBJ1-1	CASSSTAGTEAFF	TGTGCCAGCAGCTCCACGGCGGGGACTGAAGCTTTCTTT
.	TRBD1	TRBV19	TRBJ1-1	CASSTDRGSTEAFF	TGTGCCAGTAGTACCGACAGGGGATCCACTGAAGCTTTCTTT
few	TRBD1	TRBV7-9	TRBJ2-1	CASSLGQGTFNEQFF	TGTGCCAGCAGCCTGGGACAGGGTACCTTCAATGAGCAGTTCTTC
.	.	TRBV6-5	TRBJ1-2	CASSYTGLHGYTF	TGTGCCAGCAGTTACACAGGGCTCCATGGCTACACCTTC
.	TRBD2	TRBV5-1	TRBJ2-3	CASSSSGISSSTDTQYF	TGCGCCAGCAGCTCTAGCGGGATTTCCTCTAGCACAGATACGCAGTATTTT
.	TRBD1	TRBV10-3	TRBJ2-1	CAIRDRGPVNEQFF	TGTGCCATCAGGGACAGGGGCCCTGTCAATGAGCAGTTCTTC
.	.	TRBV11-2	TRBJ1-2	CASSFSVHGAYGYTF	TGTGCCAGCAGCTTCTCAGTACACGGGGCCTATGGCTACACCTTC
.	TRBD2	TRBV7-2	TRBJ2-7	CASSFKVLAGESYEQYF	TGTGCCAGCAGCTTTAAGGTCCTAGCGGGAGAGTCCTACGAGCAGTACTTC
.	.	TRBV28	TRBJ1-5	CASSQPPTDGHQPQHF	TGTGCCAGCAGTCAACCTCCGACAGACGGGCATCAGCCCCAGCATTTT
.	.	TRBV29-1	TRBJ2-3	CSVRDTSTDTQYF	TGCAGCGTTCGGGACACCAGCACAGATACGCAGTATTTT
.	TRBD1	TRBV5-5	TRBJ2-3	CASSPGQGFITDTQYF	TGTGCCAGCAGCCCCGGACAGGGTTTTATCACAGATACGCAGTATTTT
.	.	TRBV7-6	TRBJ2-7	CASSLRDEQYF	TGTGCCAGCAGCTTACGGGACGAGCAGTACTTC
.	.	TRBV14	TRBJ2-6	CASSQVFQGPGANVLTF	TGTGCCAGCAGCCAAGTTTTTCAGGGCCCTGGGGCCAACGTCCTGACTTTC